One sample yielded the 22 T cell receptor beta chains listed below, sequenced in a study of T-cell memory formation after mild COVID-19. TCRdb reprocessed the 5' RACE reads via MiXCR and lists one record per CDR3 protein. The sample contains 450,000 or so distinct CDR3 sequences, around 25% of which appear only once. The material sequenced was PBMCs or a T cell subset sorted from them (not recorded which). These receptors all come from an adult woman who had mild COVID-19 (a few samples of this study predate the infection). Cell type and time point are not known.

This clonotype showed up just a few times. The gene calls are TRBV7-6 and TRBJ2-1; perhaps TRBD1 as D (6 bases). The V end was cut by 1 base, the J end by 6 bases, with 10 bases between. The CDR3 has 14 amino acids. The germline gives CDR1 SGHVS, CDR2 FNYEAQ. The CDR3 here is CASSLEGVGNEQFF. The CDR3, as DNA: TGTGCCAGCAGCTTAGAGGGGGTCGGCAATGAGCAGTTCTTC.

This clonotype was seen a few times. The chain employs TRBV14 and TRBJ2-4, with D hard to call. The germline V and J ends were trimmed by 4 bases and 2 bases, with 12 bases remaining between them. The CDR3 extends over 15 amino acids. Germline CDR1 SGHDN, CDR2 FVKESK. CDR3 protein: CASSPLHVTKNIQYF. The CDR3 region has the DNA TGTGCCAGCAGCCCCCTACATGTGACCAAAAACATTCAGTACTTC. Complete variable domain (other parts from reference TRBV14 and TRBJ2-4): EAGVTQFPSHSVIEKGQTVTLRCDPISGHDNLYWYRRVMGKEIKFLLHFVKESKQDESGMPNNRFLAERTGGTYSTLKVQPAELEDSGVYFCASSPLHVTKNIQYFGAGTRLSVL.

V gene TRBV19 combines with J gene TRBJ2-3; TRBD1 matches 9 bases. Trimming at V came to 6 bases and at J to 4 bases, leaving 5 bases not matched to a gene. The CDR3 has 14 residues. Germline CDR1 reads LNHDA; CDR2 reads SQIVND (reference sequence). DNA of the CDR3: TGTGCCAGTAGGCAACAGGGGGCTGCAGATACGCAGTATTTT. Protein product: CASRQQGAADTQYF.

This clonotype has more than one count but fewer than ten. The chain is built from TRBV5-6 and TRBJ2-1; 8 positions match TRBD2. Per the germline V gene, CDR1 is SGHDT and CDR2 is YYEEEE. V was clipped by 4 bases and J by 1 base; unmatched bases: 10. The CDR3 length is 17 residues. The CDR3 loop is CASSHTGGATSYNEQFF. Written as DNA, the CDR3 is TGTGCCAGCAGCCATACGGGAGGGGCGACTTCCTACAATGAGCAGTTCTTC.

This clonotype was seen ten or more times. The rearrangement joins TRBV30 to TRBJ2-1; 7 bases fit TRBD2. The CDR3 length is 15 residues. From germline, CDR1 is GTSNPN and CDR2 SVGIG (reference sequence). Unmatched junction bases numbered 13, after V lost 5 bases and J lost 6 bases. The CDR3 is CAWARGGALTNEQFF. CDR3 in DNA: TGTGCCTGGGCCCGGGGAGGGGCGCTTACCAATGAGCAGTTCTTC.

In its sample, this clonotype was seen a few times. The chain combines TRBV6-1 with TRBJ2-3, with unresolved D. The CDR3 runs 13 residues. In germline, CDR1 is MNHNS, CDR2 SASEGT. V was trimmed by 4 bases and J by 2 bases, leaving 7 bases between them. This chain's CDR3 is CASSAPVTDTQYF. The DNA of the CDR3 is TGTGCCAGCAGTGCCCCGGTCACAGATACGCAGTATTTT.

The table lists this clonotype with a few counts. The genes are TRBV12-3 or TRBV12-4 and TRBJ1-2, with 8 positions matching TRBD1. Trimming cost V 5 bases and J 2 bases; bases outside gene matches: 10. The CDR3 totals 16 residues. As DNA, the CDR3 is TGTGCCAGCAGTAGGACAGGGCCGACCCGGAACTATGGCTACACCTTC. This gives the protein CASSRTGPTRNYGYTF.

V gene TRBV6-2 or TRBV6-3 combines with J gene TRBJ1-1; 8 bases map to TRBD1. With 8 bases clipped from V and 0 bases from J, the junction kept 8 bases outside the gene matches. The CDR3 contains 15 residues. CDR1 and CDR2 from the germline V gene are MNHEY and SVGEGT. CDR3 in DNA: TGTGCCAGCGGGGGACAGGATCATTTGAACACTGAAGCTTTCTTT. Protein: CASGGQDHLNTEAFF.

The rearrangement joins TRBV4-1 to TRBJ1-2; D may be TRBD1 (6 bases). Trimming shortened V by 1 base and J by 8 bases, and 17 bases separated the two germline ends. Germline V gene sequence: CDR1 MGHRA, CDR2 YSYEKL. The CDR3 covers 15 residues. CDR3 sequence: CASSQVGQYTRGYTF. Written as DNA, the CDR3 is TGCGCCAGCAGCCAAGTTGGACAGTATACTCGCGGCTACACCTTC.

Points on this clonotype: A read error may be the cause here, since a much bigger clone is one base away. The CDR3 DNA sequence: TGCGCCAGCAGCCACGCCAATGAGCAGTTCTTC. Translation: CASSHANEQFF. This chain links TRBV4-1 with TRBJ2-1, with D uncertain. The germline V gene encodes CDR1 MGHRA and CDR2 YSYEKL. The CDR3 consists of 11 residues. Between the trimmed V and J ends, which lost 3 bases and 6 bases, there was a span of 3 bases.

V usage is TRBV6-5 and J usage is TRBJ2-3; 11 bases match TRBD2. Germline V gene sequence: CDR1 MNHEY, CDR2 SVGAGI. The CDR3 is 20 residues long. V trimming: 4 bases; J trimming: 0 bases; junction bases outside the gene matches: 15. CDR3 region: CASSSNQLAGDINSTDTQYF. The CDR3, as DNA: TGTGCCAGCAGTTCGAACCAACTAGCGGGGGATATCAATAGCACAGATACGCAGTATTTT.

The sample holds a few counts of this clonotype. The chain has TRBV29-1 and TRBJ2-7; D is perhaps TRBD1 (6 bases). Germline CDR1 SQVTM, CDR2 ANQGSEA. Trimming took 8 bases from V and 0 from J, leaving 17 bases between them. This CDR3 region has 14 residues. CDR3: CSIRGGQASYEQYF. CDR3 sequence (DNA): TGCAGCATCAGAGGGGGTCAGGCCTCCTACGAGCAGTACTTC.

V usage is TRBV9 and J usage is TRBJ1-2, with D unresolved. This CDR3 is built from 12 residues. CDR1 is SGDLS, CDR2 YYNGEE, per germline. Trimming pared 2 bases from V and 4 bases from J, leaving 6 bases between. The DNA for the CDR3 is TGTGCCAGCAGCGTGGGCCTCTATGGCTACACCTTC. Translated, it gives CASSVGLYGYTF.

This clonotype was detected only a few times. The J gene is TRBJ1-3, the V gene TRBV12-3 or TRBV12-4; no reliable D call. This CDR3 has 17 residues. Trimming cost V 1 base and J 0 bases, with 13 bases left between them. Here the CDR3 DNA reads TGTGCCAGCAGTTTAGAGGCGGGTCGGGCCTCTGGAAACACCATATATTTT. Translation: CASSLEAGRASGNTIYF.

V is TRBV24-1 and J is TRBJ1-5; TRBD1 might be the D (5 bases). The V gene's germline CDR1 is KGHDR and CDR2 SFDVKD. There are 14 residues in the CDR3. V was clipped by 4 bases and J by 9 bases, with 15 bases between them. The CDR3 sequence is CATSEAALGRPQHF. CDR3 sequence (DNA): TGTGCCACCAGTGAGGCAGCCTTGGGGCGGCCCCAGCATTTT.

This clonotype was detected a few times. The chain is built from TRBV11-2 and TRBJ1-1; D not resolved. Trimming took off 1 base at V and 3 bases at J, with 15 bases between the two ends. There are 16 residues in the CDR3. Germline-derived CDR1 and CDR2 are SGHAT and FQNNGV. CDR3 bases: TGTGCCAGCAGCTTAGCACGGAAAGGAGAGGACACTGAAGCTTTCTTT. Its protein product is CASSLARKGEDTEAFF. Full variable domain (missing parts from reference TRBV11-2 and TRBJ1-1): EAGVAQSPRYKIIEKRQSVAFWCNPISGHATLYWYQQILGQGPKLLIQFQNNGVVDDSQLPKDRFSAERLKGVDSTLKIQPAKLEDSAVYLCASSLARKGEDTEAFFGQGTRLTVV.

The V and J genes are TRBV27 and TRBJ2-1; TRBD2 aligns across 13 bases. Looked up from germline, CDR1 is MNHEY and CDR2 is SMNVEV (reference sequence). CDR3 length equals 15 residues. Trimming cost V 5 bases and J 15 bases; bases outside gene matches: 13. Here the CDR3 reads CASSAAGLAGLHGFF. The DNA for the CDR3 is TGTGCCAGCAGTGCCGCGGGACTAGCGGGACTTCACGGGTTCTTC.

This clonotype has a handful of counts. V usage is TRBV5-1 and J usage is TRBJ1-1; 11 nucleotides agree with TRBD1. V lost 4 bases to trimming and J lost 4 bases; unmatched junction nucleotides: 6. The CDR3 length is 15 residues. Germline CDR1 and CDR2: SGHRS and YFSETQ. The CDR3 DNA reads TGCGCCAGCAGCATCACCGGGACAGGGGGCACTGAAGCTTTCTTT. Translating gives CASSITGTGGTEAFF.

This clonotype was counted only a few times. The V call is TRBV20-1, the J call TRBJ1-1, with D possibly being TRBD1 (5 bases). The CDR3 consists of 15 residues. Germline loops: CDR1 DFQATT, CDR2 SNEGSKA (reference sequence). V lost 1 base, J lost 4 bases, and 16 bases lay in between. This chain's CDR3 is CSARAGSDGGTEAFF. In nucleotides, the CDR3 is TGCAGTGCTAGAGCTGGGAGTGATGGGGGCACTGAAGCTTTCTTT.

This clonotype was observed a few times. The rearrangement uses TRBV19 and TRBJ2-3; no definite D call. The germline V and J ends were trimmed by 3 bases and 2 bases, with 9 bases remaining between them. Germline assignment: CDR1 LNHDA and CDR2 SQIVND (reference sequence). This CDR3 region has 14 residues. The CDR3 sequence: CASSIGSYTDTQYF. CDR3 bases: TGTGCCAGTAGTATCGGGTCTTACACAGATACGCAGTATTTT.

This chain connects TRBV3-1 to TRBJ1-2; TRBD1 matches 9 bases. The CDR3 loop spans 15 amino acids. The trim removed 4 bases at V and 4 bases at J, leaving 7 bases unmatched. Per the germline V gene, CDR1 is LGHDT and CDR2 is YNNKEL (reference sequence). Written as DNA, the CDR3 is TGTGCCAGCAGCCTCCAGACAGGGGGTCCCTATGGCTACACCTTC. Protein product: CASSLQTGGPYGYTF.

The gene calls are TRBV2 and TRBJ1-1; D remains unclear. The V end lost 2 bases, the J end lost 3 bases, and 10 bases lay between the germline ends. CDR3 size: 14 residues. Germline V lookup: CDR1 SNHLY, CDR2 FYNNEI. CDR3 region: CASSELRGYTEAFF. CDR3 DNA: TGTGCCAGCAGTGAACTCCGCGGATACACTGAAGCTTTCTTT.